The source of this T cell receptor (beta chain) is a study of T cell repertoires in cytomegalovirus infection. In the study overall: Shared public TCR beta signatures pointed to both CMV infection and a matching HLA type. Study results and caveats: Cumulated frequencies of public TCR beta families served to identify carriers of CMV plus the relevant HLA.

The CDR3 sequence is 13 residues long. Unmatched junction bases numbered 5, after V lost 3 bases and J lost 7 bases. Germline CDR1 is MNHNS and CDR2 is SASEGT. TCRdb processed the reads anew with MiXCR; each CDR3 protein has one entry. The sample has hundreds of thousands of distinct CDR3 sequences; approximately 40% are singletons. In the case of this clonotype: Its cognate antigen is unknown.

The V call is TRBV6-1, the J call TRBJ1-2; 7 bases map to TRBD1. This clonotype was sampled from a human donor in good health (CMV status not recorded). Some clones in this sample may be carry-over from other donors' samples. Here the sequenced sample was cultured PBMCs, taken from culture after CMV antigen stimulation. In DNA, the CDR3 is TGTGCCAGCAGTGATACAGGGGCCAGTGGCTACACCTTC. Translating gives CASSDTGASGYTF.